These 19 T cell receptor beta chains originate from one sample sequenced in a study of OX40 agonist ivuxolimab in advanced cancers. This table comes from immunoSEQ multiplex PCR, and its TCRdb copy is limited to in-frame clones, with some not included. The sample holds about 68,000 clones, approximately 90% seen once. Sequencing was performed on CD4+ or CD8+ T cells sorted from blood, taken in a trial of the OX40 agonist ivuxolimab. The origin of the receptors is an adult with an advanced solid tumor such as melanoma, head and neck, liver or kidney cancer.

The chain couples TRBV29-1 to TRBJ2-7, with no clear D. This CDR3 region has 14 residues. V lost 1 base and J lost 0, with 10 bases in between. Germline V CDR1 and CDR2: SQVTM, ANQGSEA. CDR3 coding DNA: TGCAGCGTTGAAGGGGCAGGAACCTCCTACGAGCAGTACTTC. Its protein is CSVEGAGTSYEQYF.

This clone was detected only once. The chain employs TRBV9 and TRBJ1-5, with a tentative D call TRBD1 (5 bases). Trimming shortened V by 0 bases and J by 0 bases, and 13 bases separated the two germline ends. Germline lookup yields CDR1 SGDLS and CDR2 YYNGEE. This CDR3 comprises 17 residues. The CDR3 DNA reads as TGTGCCAGCAGCGTAGGTCCCAGGGCCCATAGCAATCAGCCCCAGCATTTT. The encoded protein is CASSVGPRAHSNQPQHF.

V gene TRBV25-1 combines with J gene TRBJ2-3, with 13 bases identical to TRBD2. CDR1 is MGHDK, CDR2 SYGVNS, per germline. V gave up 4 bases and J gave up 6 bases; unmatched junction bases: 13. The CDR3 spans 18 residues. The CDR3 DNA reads TGTGCCAGCAGTGGTGCTCGGACTAGCGGGAGTAAGCGGGATACGCAGTATTTT. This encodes CASSGARTSGSKRDTQYF.

The CDR3 spells CASSLRTGYGYTF. CDR3 nucleotide sequence: TGTGCCAGCAGTTTGCGGACAGGCTATGGCTACACCTTC. V gene TRBV28 combines with J gene TRBJ1-2; 7 positions match TRBD1. CDR3 size: 13 residues. The V and J ends lost 3 bases and 4 bases, in that order; junction bases with no gene match: 2. Germline CDR1 is MDHEN and CDR2 is SYDVKM.

The CDR3 DNA sequence: TGTGCCAGCAGTTACGGGACAGGGGGCACTGAAGCTTTCTTT. This gives the protein CASSYGTGGTEAFF. The rearrangement joins TRBV6-5 to TRBJ1-1; TRBD1 agrees at 11 bases. The ends lost 2 bases at V and 4 bases at J; junction bases unmatched: 0. CDR3 length: 14 residues. The germline V gene has CDR1 MNHEY and CDR2 SVGAGI.

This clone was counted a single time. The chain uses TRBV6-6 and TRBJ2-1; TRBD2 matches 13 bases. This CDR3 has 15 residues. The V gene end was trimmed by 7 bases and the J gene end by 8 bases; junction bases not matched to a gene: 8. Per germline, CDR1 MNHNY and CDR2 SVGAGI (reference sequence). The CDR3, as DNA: TGTGCCAGCATCCCGACTAGCGGGAGGTTTGATGAGCAGTTCTTC. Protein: CASIPTSGRFDEQFF.

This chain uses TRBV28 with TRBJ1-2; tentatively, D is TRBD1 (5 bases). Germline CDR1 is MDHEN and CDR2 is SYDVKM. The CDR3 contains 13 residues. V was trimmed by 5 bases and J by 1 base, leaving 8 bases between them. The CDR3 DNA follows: TGTGCCAGCAGTACACAGGATAACTATGGCTACACCTTC. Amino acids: CASSTQDNYGYTF.

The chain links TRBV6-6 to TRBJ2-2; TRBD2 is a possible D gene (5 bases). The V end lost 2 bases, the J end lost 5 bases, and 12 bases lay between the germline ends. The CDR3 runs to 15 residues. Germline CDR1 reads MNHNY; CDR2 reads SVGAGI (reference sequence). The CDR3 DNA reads TGTGCCAGCAGTTACGCTAGCCGGTCGACCGGGGAGCTGTTTTTT. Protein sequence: CASSYASRSTGELFF.

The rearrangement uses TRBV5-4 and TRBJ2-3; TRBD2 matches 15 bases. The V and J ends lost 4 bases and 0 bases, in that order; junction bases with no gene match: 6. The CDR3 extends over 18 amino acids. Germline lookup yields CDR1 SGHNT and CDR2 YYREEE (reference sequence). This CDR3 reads CASSPGLAGGRSTDTQYF. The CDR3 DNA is TGTGCCAGCAGCCCAGGACTAGCGGGAGGGCGAAGCACAGATACGCAGTATTTT.

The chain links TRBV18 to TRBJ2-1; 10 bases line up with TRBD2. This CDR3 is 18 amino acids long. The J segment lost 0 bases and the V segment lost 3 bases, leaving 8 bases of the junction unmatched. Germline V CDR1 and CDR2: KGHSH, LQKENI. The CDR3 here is CASSPLWASGSSYNEQFF. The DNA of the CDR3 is TGTGCCAGCTCACCCCTGTGGGCTAGCGGGAGCTCCTACAATGAGCAGTTCTTC.

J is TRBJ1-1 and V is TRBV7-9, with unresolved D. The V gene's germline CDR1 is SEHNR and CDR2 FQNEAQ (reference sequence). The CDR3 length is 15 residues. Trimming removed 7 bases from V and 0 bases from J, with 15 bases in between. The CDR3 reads CASTGGRNLNTEAFF. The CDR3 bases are TGTGCCAGCACCGGAGGACGCAATTTGAACACTGAAGCTTTCTTT.

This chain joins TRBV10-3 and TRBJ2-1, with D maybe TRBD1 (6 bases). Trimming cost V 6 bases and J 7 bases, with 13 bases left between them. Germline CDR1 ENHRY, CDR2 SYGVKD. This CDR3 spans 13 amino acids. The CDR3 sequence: CAISPDSENEQFF. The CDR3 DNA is TGTGCCATCAGCCCGGACAGCGAAAATGAGCAGTTCTTC.

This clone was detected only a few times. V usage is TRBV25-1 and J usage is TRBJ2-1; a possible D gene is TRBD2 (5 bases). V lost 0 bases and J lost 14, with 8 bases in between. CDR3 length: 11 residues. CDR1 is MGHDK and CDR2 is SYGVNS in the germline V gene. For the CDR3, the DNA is TGTGCCAGCAGTGAATACACCGGGGAGTTCTTC. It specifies CASSEYTGEFF.

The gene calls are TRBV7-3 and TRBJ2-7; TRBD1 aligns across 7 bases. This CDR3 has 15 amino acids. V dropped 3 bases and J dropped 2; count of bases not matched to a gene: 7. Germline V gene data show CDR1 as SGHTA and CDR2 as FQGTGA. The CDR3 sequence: CASSFDGTEPYEQYF. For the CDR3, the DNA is TGTGCCAGCAGCTTTGACGGGACAGAACCCTACGAGCAGTACTTC.

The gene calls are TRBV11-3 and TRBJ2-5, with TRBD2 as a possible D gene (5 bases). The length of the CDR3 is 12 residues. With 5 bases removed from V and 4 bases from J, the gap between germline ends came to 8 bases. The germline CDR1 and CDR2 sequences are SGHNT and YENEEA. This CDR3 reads CASSGEGETQYF. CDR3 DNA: TGTGCCAGCAGCGGAGAGGGAGAGACCCAGTACTTC.

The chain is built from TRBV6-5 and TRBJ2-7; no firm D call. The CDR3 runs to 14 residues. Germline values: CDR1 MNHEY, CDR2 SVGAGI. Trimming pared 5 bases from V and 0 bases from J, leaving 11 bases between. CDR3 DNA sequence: TGTGCCAGCAGTGACCGACGTAACTCCTACGAGCAGTACTTC. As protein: CASSDRRNSYEQYF.

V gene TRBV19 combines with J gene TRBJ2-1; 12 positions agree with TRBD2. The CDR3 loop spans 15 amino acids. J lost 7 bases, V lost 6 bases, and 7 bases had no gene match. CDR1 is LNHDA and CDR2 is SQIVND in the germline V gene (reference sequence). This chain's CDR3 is CASSLLAGGPNEQFF. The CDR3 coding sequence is TGTGCCAGTAGCCTGCTAGCGGGAGGGCCGAATGAGCAGTTCTTC.

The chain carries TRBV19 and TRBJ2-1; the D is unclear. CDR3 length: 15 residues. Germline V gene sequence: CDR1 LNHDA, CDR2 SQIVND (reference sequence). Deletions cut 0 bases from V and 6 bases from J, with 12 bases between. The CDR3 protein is CASSIEGSRGNEQFF. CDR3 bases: TGTGCCAGTAGTATAGAAGGGTCACGAGGCAATGAGCAGTTCTTC.

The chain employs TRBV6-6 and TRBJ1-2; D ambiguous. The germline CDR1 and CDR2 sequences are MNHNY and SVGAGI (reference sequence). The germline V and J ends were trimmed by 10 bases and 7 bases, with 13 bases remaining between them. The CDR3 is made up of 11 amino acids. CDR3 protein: CATLKAAGYTF. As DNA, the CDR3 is TGTGCCACCCTCAAGGCGGCTGGCTACACCTTC.